The subject of this entry is one T cell receptor beta chain. The antigen remains undetermined. All trial patients relapsed after autologous stem cell transplantation. Assay: immunoSEQ multiplex PCR; the TCRdb copy retains only in-frame clones and omits some. Of about 43,000 clones listed, roughly 70% are singletons. This entry comes from a study of PD-1 blockade in classical Hodgkin lymphoma. With 8 bases clipped from V and 8 bases from J, the junction kept 14 bases outside the gene matches. The germline V gene has CDR1 LNHDA and CDR2 SQIVND (reference sequence). This CDR3 has 14 amino acids. Regarding the study as a whole: Complete responders entered with baseline diversity on par with newly diagnosed patients, the results showed.

The TCR sequence derives from a human donor with classical Hodgkin lymphoma. The source was peripheral blood mononuclear cells (PBMCs), collected before the second cycle of nivolumab. The V and J genes are TRBV19 and TRBJ1-2; TRBD1 matches 7 bases. As DNA, the CDR3 is TGTGCCAGTTCAATCCTCTCTCGACAGGGCGGCTACACCTTC. Amino acid sequence: CASSILSRQGGYTF.